The clone carrying this T cell receptor (beta chain) was found many times. Its target is not known. Amplification targeted TCR beta CDR3 regions from RNA transcripts. The TCR CDR3 was amplified in a first-round RT-PCR using the HTBI primer set. TCRdb re-derived calls from the multiplex PCR reads in MiXCR, one entry per CDR3 protein. This sample has about 360,000 distinct CDR3 sequences, with 19% found just once. The data were obtained in a study of T cells in Graves' hyperthyroidism and ophthalmopathy. Study-level information: Peripheral blood was acquired at first diagnosis, ahead of any therapy whatsoever. Study conclusions and caveats: In blood, most of the thyroid clonotypes expanded above 0.001 were also present.

Calling Graves' hyperthyroidism stable meant ophthalmopathy did not progress within 18 months. Patients aged 18 to 65 with hyperthyroidism were newly diagnosed, with duration under 2 months. This TCR came from a woman under 30 with Graves' hyperthyroidism. Sequenced: blood.

CDR3 sequence (DNA): TGCAGTGCCCTCAGCCGCACAGATACGCAGTATTTT. It yields the protein CSALSRTDTQYF. The rearrangement uses TRBV20-1 and TRBJ2-3; D is undetermined. With 6 bases removed from V and 1 base from J, the gap between germline ends came to 8 bases. The germline V gene has CDR1 DFQATT and CDR2 SNEGSKA (reference sequence). The CDR3 covers 12 residues.